The 16 T cell receptor beta chains reported below all come from one sample, sequenced in a study of neoadjuvant nivolumab and ipilimumab in lung cancer. Here immunoSEQ multiplex PCR was the method, and the copy in TCRdb shows in-frame clones only, minus some. The data contain about 29,000 clones, approximately 83% of them singletons. Sequences were derived from tumor tissue, sampled after neoadjuvant nivolumab, alone or with ipilimumab, at or shortly before surgery. Source of these receptors: an adult with non-small cell lung cancer.

The chain employs TRBV5-5 and TRBJ1-1; D call uncertain. Germline CDR1 and CDR2: SGHKS and YYEKEE (reference sequence). Trimming stripped 2 bases from V and 1 base from J, with 6 bases between. This CDR3 has 13 residues. The CDR3 nucleotides are TGTGCCAGCAGCTTCCACCCGAACACTGAAGCTTTCTTT. It specifies CASSFHPNTEAFF.

The chain recombines TRBV7-8 with TRBJ1-1; 9 bases line up with TRBD1. CDR1 and CDR2 (germline): SGHVS, FQNEAQ. This CDR3 region has 15 residues. Trimming cost V 5 bases and J 5 bases; bases outside gene matches: 9. This chain's CDR3 is CASSTIQGAKTEAFF. The CDR3 DNA reads as TGTGCCAGCAGCACAATACAGGGGGCGAAAACTGAAGCTTTCTTT.

The chain links TRBV9 to TRBJ2-3; D is undetermined. V dropped 1 base and J dropped 1 base, with 7 bases sitting between them. Germline loops: CDR1 SGDLS, CDR2 YYNGEE. The CDR3 sequence is 14 residues long. The CDR3 spells CASSVMPGTDTQYF. For the CDR3, the DNA is TGTGCCAGCAGCGTAATGCCCGGCACAGATACGCAGTATTTT.

The chain links TRBV5-4 to TRBJ1-2; D remains ambiguous. Trimming took off 2 bases at V and 7 bases at J, with 15 bases between the two ends. This CDR3 has 14 amino acids. Germline loops: CDR1 SGHNT, CDR2 YYREEE (reference sequence). The CDR3 nucleotides are TGTGCCAGCAGCTTAGGACCAGAGAGATCTGGCTACACCTTC. It is translated as CASSLGPERSGYTF.

The CDR3 spells CASKFTGLNTGELFF. CDR3 nucleotide sequence: TGTGCCAGCAAGTTCACGGGCCTGAACACCGGGGAGCTGTTTTTT. The gene calls are TRBV6-6 and TRBJ2-2, with D hard to call. The V gene's germline CDR1 is MNHNY and CDR2 SVGAGI (reference sequence). Trimming took off 7 bases at V and 1 base at J, with 13 bases between the two ends. The CDR3 runs to 15 residues.

V gene TRBV29-1 combines with J gene TRBJ2-1; D is perhaps TRBD1 or TRBD2 (6 bases each). The CDR3 is 12 amino acids. The germline gives CDR1 SQVTM, CDR2 ANQGSEA. V lost 6 bases to trimming and J lost 7 bases, with 13 bases between them. The CDR3 sequence: CSVGGGGNEQFF. The CDR3 DNA follows: TGCAGCGTGGGCGGAGGGGGTAATGAGCAGTTCTTC.

This chain joins TRBV6-1 and TRBJ1-1; no firm D call. The CDR3 runs 12 residues. In germline, CDR1 is MNHNS, CDR2 SASEGT. Trimming cost V 3 bases and J 12 bases, with 14 bases left between them. CDR3 nucleotide sequence: TGTGCCAGCAGTGAGCAGAATCTTAGGTCTTTCTTT. This codes for CASSEQNLRSFF.

The chain uses TRBV6-6 and TRBJ1-5; 8 bases are a match to TRBD1. Per germline, CDR1 MNHNY and CDR2 SVGAGI (reference sequence). There are 14 residues in the CDR3. The V segment lost 5 bases and the J segment 5 bases; nucleotides outside the gene matches: 5. The CDR3 loop reads CASSPGTGDQPQHF. The CDR3 DNA follows: TGTGCCAGCAGTCCTGGGACAGGTGATCAGCCCCAGCATTTT.

The V and J genes are TRBV5-1 and TRBJ2-7; 11 bases fit TRBD2. In germline, CDR1 is SGHRS, CDR2 YFSETQ. The CDR3 has 18 amino acids. Unmatched junction bases numbered 13, after V lost 2 bases and J lost 3 bases. CDR3 in amino acids: CASSFPLAGVRDGYEQYF. The CDR3, as DNA: TGCGCCAGCAGCTTCCCACTAGCGGGAGTCCGGGATGGCTACGAGCAGTACTTC.

Only a few counts were recorded for this clone. This sequence joins TRBV10-3 and TRBJ1-1, with TRBD1 matching 9 bases. This CDR3 has 14 residues. Looked up from germline, CDR1 is ENHRY and CDR2 is SYGVKD. The V gene end was trimmed by 6 bases and the J gene end by 5 bases; junction bases not matched to a gene: 7. CDR3 sequence reads: CAIRDDRGVTEAFF. The DNA of the CDR3 is TGTGCCATCAGGGATGACAGGGGGGTAACTGAAGCTTTCTTT.

The rearrangement joins TRBV28 to TRBJ2-5; 12 bases line up with TRBD1. In germline, CDR1 is MDHEN, CDR2 SYDVKM. V shed 6 bases, J shed 6 bases, and the junction held 5 bases outside the gene matches. This CDR3 is 14 amino acids long. The CDR3 region has the DNA TGTGCCAGCAGGGGGACAGGGGGCGCGCAGACCCAGTACTTC. This gives the protein CASRGTGGAQTQYF.

The chain uses TRBV7-2 and TRBJ2-3; D is unresolved. V lost 3 bases to trimming and J lost 6 bases, with 13 bases between them. Germline loops: CDR1 SGHTA, CDR2 FQGNSA. The CDR3 totals 14 residues. In nucleotides, the CDR3 is TGTGCCAGCAGCTTTTATACCCTCGGTGATACGCAGTATTTT. Translating gives CASSFYTLGDTQYF.

J is TRBJ2-7 and V is TRBV6-5; possibly TRBD1 for D (6 bases). The CDR3 runs to 15 residues. CDR1 MNHEY and CDR2 SVGAGI come from the germline V gene. Trimming removed 4 bases from V and 1 base from J, with 14 bases in between. CDR3 sequence (DNA): TGTGCCAGCAGTTTCTCGGACAGACTATCCTACGAGCAGTACTTC. As protein: CASSFSDRLSYEQYF.

The V and J genes are TRBV7-9 and TRBJ2-3; D might be TRBD2 (5 bases). Germline CDR1 SEHNR, CDR2 FQNEAQ (reference sequence). The CDR3 is 13 amino acids. V was trimmed by 1 base and J by 5 bases, leaving 7 bases between them. The CDR3 nucleotides read TGTGCCAGCAGCTTAGAGAGCGGAGATACGCAGTATTTT. Encoded protein: CASSLESGDTQYF.

V gene TRBV5-4 combines with J gene TRBJ2-3; 10 bases align to TRBD2. The CDR3 sequence is 15 residues long. V was pared by 4 bases and J by 5 bases, with 7 bases of the junction left unmatched. Germline V lookup: CDR1 SGHNT, CDR2 YYREEE (reference sequence). Here the CDR3 DNA reads TGTGCCAGCAGCCCAAGCGGGGGGGCGGGAGATACGCAGTATTTT. Protein product: CASSPSGGAGDTQYF.

This clone occurred once. This chain links TRBV27 with TRBJ2-1; no clear D. The V end lost 6 bases, the J end lost 3 bases, and 18 bases lay between the germline ends. Germline-derived CDR1 and CDR2 are MNHEY and SMNVEV (reference sequence). The CDR3 runs to 16 residues. CDR3 coding DNA: TGTGCCAGCAGCCGAAGGGTTTTCACCCGCTACAATGAGCAGTTCTTC. Its protein product is CASSRRVFTRYNEQFF.